A single T cell receptor beta chain is shown here with its context. TCRdb's table, derived via immunoSEQ multiplex PCR, lists solely in-frame clones and lacks some. The data contain 130,000 to 150,000 clones, around nine tenths of them singletons. The germline V gene has CDR1 SEHNR and CDR2 FQNEAQ (reference sequence). The junction had 7 bases not matched to a gene; V was cut back by 3 bases and J by 8 bases. This CDR3 has 16 amino acids. The data are from a study of control samples from healthy donors and cancer patients. This receptor was obtained from a woman aged 25 to 39 in good health. The sequencing sample was made of blood. This sequence joins TRBV7-9 and TRBJ2-4; 13 positions agree with TRBD2. CDR3 sequence reads: CASSLGPGLAGYIQYF. The CDR3 DNA reads TGTGCCAGCAGCTTGGGACCGGGACTAGCGGGATACATTCAGTACTTC. Using reference TRBV7-9 and TRBJ2-4 for the parts outside the CDR3, the full variable domain is DTGVSQNPRHKITKRGQNVTFRCDPISEHNRLYWYRQTLGQGPEFLTYFQNEAQLEKSRLLSDRFSAERPKGSFSTLEIQRTEQGDSAMYLCASSLGPGLAGYIQYFGAGTRLSVL.